The following is a TCR beta chain sequence with its context. As yet, its antigen is unknown. J gave up 0 bases and V 5 bases, and 13 bases lay outside the gene matches. The germline gives CDR1 MNHNS, CDR2 SASEGT. This CDR3 comprises 18 residues. The source of the sample is a study of response to subunit inactivated influenza vaccine. Whole-study findings and limits: After each seasonal influenza vaccination, few new T cells are recruited, the authors suggested.

TCRdb ran MiXCR on the RT-PCR reads and lists one entry per CDR3 protein. The sample lists 700,000 to 900,000 distinct CDR3 sequences; around 21% were seen once. V is TRBV6-1 and J is TRBJ1-5; 7 bases align to TRBD1. The material was PBMCs from blood, obtained approximately 5 days after vaccination. This clonotype was sampled from a man between 50 and 59 years old who received an inactivated influenza vaccine. The DNA of the CDR3 is TGTGCCAGCAGTAAGACAGGGTGGGGGGGATATAGCAATCAGCCCCAGCATTTT. This encodes CASSKTGWGGYSNQPQHF.